The 29 T cell receptor beta chains in this list originate from one sample, sequenced in a study of blood T cell repertoires in COVID-19. TCRdb's copy holds only in-frame clones and misses some; the assay was immunoSEQ multiplex PCR. The data hold 100,000 or so clones, with around 74% observed a single time. Sequenced: peripheral blood. The receptor source for this set is a woman between 65 and 79 years old with acute or convalescent COVID-19.

The table lists this clone with a count of one. This sequence joins TRBV6-4 and TRBJ1-2; 9 positions agree with TRBD1. Germline V gene lookup returns CDR1 MRHNA and CDR2 SNTAGT. The CDR3 spans 16 residues. V was clipped by 3 bases and J by 4 bases; unmatched bases: 9. The chain's CDR3 is CASSERTGAGPYGYTF. Here the CDR3 DNA reads TGTGCCAGCAGTGAAAGGACAGGGGCCGGTCCCTATGGCTACACCTTC.

The chain uses TRBV30 and TRBJ1-2; D gene unclear. Germline values: CDR1 GTSNPN, CDR2 SVGIG (reference sequence). The CDR3 length is 15 residues. The V and J ends lost 2 bases and 9 bases respectively, with 22 bases between them. In DNA form, the CDR3 reads TGTGCCTGGAGTTCCTCCGACTACATGAGCTCGAGCTACACCTTC. Translating it yields CAWSSSDYMSSSYTF.

The chain recombines TRBV27 with TRBJ2-2; TRBD2 matches at 11 bases. The germline V gene encodes CDR1 MNHEY and CDR2 SMNVEV (reference sequence). The CDR3 extends over 15 amino acids. With 9 bases clipped from V and 4 bases from J, the junction kept 7 bases outside the gene matches. CDR3 residues: CASSGGAWGTGELFF. The CDR3 region has the DNA TGTGCCAGTAGCGGGGGGGCCTGGGGCACCGGGGAGCTGTTTTTT.

The chain employs TRBV7-8 and TRBJ2-1; D gene uncertain. The CDR3 consists of 13 residues. Germline-derived CDR1 and CDR2 are SGHVS and FQNEAQ. V gave up 5 bases and J gave up 6 bases, with 11 bases separating them. CDR3 in amino acids: CASSPRVFNEQFF. The CDR3, as DNA: TGTGCCAGCAGCCCCCGGGTGTTCAATGAGCAGTTCTTC.

The CDR3 loop is CAWGGQGKNSYTF. Written as DNA, the CDR3 is TGTGCCTGGGGGGGACAGGGGAAGAATAGCTACACCTTC. The rearrangement joins TRBV30 to TRBJ1-2, with TRBD1 matching 10 bases. This CDR3 comprises 13 residues. The V segment lost 5 bases and the J segment 9 bases; nucleotides outside the gene matches: 9. Germline assignment: CDR1 GTSNPN and CDR2 SVGIG (reference sequence).

The chain has TRBV19 and TRBJ1-6; no definite D call. CDR1 and CDR2 (germline): LNHDA, SQIVND (reference sequence). Trimming left V 7 bases short and J 14 bases short, with 12 bases between. There are 11 residues in the CDR3. CDR3 protein: CASTQAGTLHF. The CDR3 region has the DNA TGTGCCAGTACGCAGGCCGGGACCCTCCACTTT.

This clone turned up a few times. The genes are TRBV10-1 and TRBJ2-5; D possibly corresponds to TRBD2 (5 bases). CDR3 length: 13 residues. Germline V lookup: CDR1 WNHNN, CDR2 SYGVQD (reference sequence). Trimming pared 4 bases from V and 3 bases from J, leaving 9 bases between. The CDR3 DNA is TGCGCCAGCAGTGCCGAACTAGAAGAGACCCAGTACTTC. Its translation is CASSAELEETQYF.

The chain joins TRBV6-2 or TRBV6-3 to TRBJ1-3, with D hard to call. Germline V CDR1 and CDR2: MNHEY, SVGEGT. The CDR3 spans 15 residues. V lost 1 base and J 7 bases, leaving 14 bases between the germline ends. The CDR3 bases are TGTGCCAGCAGTTACTGGAGGGCTTCGGAGAACACCATATATTTT. Protein sequence: CASSYWRASENTIYF.

In its sample, this clone was seen once. V usage is TRBV4-1 and J usage is TRBJ2-3; D gene ambiguous. Germline CDR1 and CDR2: MGHRA and YSYEKL. The V end lost 6 bases, the J end lost 0 bases, and 4 bases lay between the germline ends. This CDR3 region has 12 residues. The CDR3 sequence: CASSSSTDTQYF. CDR3 coding DNA: TGCGCCAGCAGTAGTAGCACAGATACGCAGTATTTT.

This clone was picked up many times. The chain has TRBV7-7 and TRBJ2-1; no clear D gene. CDR3 length: 15 residues. Germline CDR1 SSHAT, CDR2 FNYEAQ (reference sequence). Trimming cost V 6 bases and J 0 bases, with 12 bases left between them. The CDR3 sequence: CASSTDLSSYNEQFF. DNA of the CDR3: TGTGCCAGCAGTACAGATCTGAGCTCCTACAATGAGCAGTTCTTC.

The chain recombines TRBV6-6 with TRBJ2-1; D unclear. Trimming shortened V by 2 bases and J by 5 bases, and 10 bases separated the two germline ends. The germline V gene encodes CDR1 MNHNY and CDR2 SVGAGI (reference sequence). The CDR3 is 14 amino acids. The CDR3 region is CASSYEATNNEQFF. The DNA for the CDR3 is TGTGCCAGCAGTTACGAGGCGACGAACAATGAGCAGTTCTTC.

V is TRBV10-3 and J is TRBJ2-7, with TRBD1 as a possible D gene (6 bases). The CDR3 contains 16 residues. Deletions cut 0 bases from V and 3 bases from J, with 15 bases between. Germline V gene data show CDR1 as ENHRY and CDR2 as SYGVKD. CDR3 DNA: TGTGCCATCAGTGAGTCGTTGACAGGTACTGGCTACGAGCAGTACTTC. Translated, it gives CAISESLTGTGYEQYF.

The chain links TRBV12-3 or TRBV12-4 to TRBJ1-2; perhaps TRBD1 as D (5 bases). Trimming stripped 6 bases from V and 4 bases from J, with 12 bases between. This CDR3 contains 13 residues. The CDR3 sequence is CASSLRAVYGYTF. Written as DNA, the CDR3 is TGTGCCAGCAGCCTCAGGGCAGTCTATGGCTACACCTTC.

V is TRBV25-1 and J is TRBJ1-1; D is possibly TRBD1 (5 bases). V was trimmed by 5 bases and J by 4 bases, leaving 20 bases between them. The CDR3 is 16 amino acids. Germline CDR1 MGHDK, CDR2 SYGVNS. CDR3 coding DNA: TGTGCCAGCAGTCTCGCAGGGAGGGGTGGGGGCACTGAAGCTTTCTTT. Amino acid sequence: CASSLAGRGGGTEAFF.

The rearrangement uses TRBV29-1 and TRBJ1-2; 8 nucleotides match TRBD1. CDR3 length: 13 amino acids. CDR1 and CDR2 from the germline V gene are SQVTM and ANQGSEA. V trimming: 4 bases; J trimming: 7 bases; junction bases outside the gene matches: 8. The DNA of the CDR3 is TGCAGCGTTGTGCAGGGGGCGAGGTTTGGCTACACCTTC. Residues: CSVVQGARFGYTF.

The gene calls are TRBV19 and TRBJ2-7; D might be TRBD1 (6 bases). The V gene's germline CDR1 is LNHDA and CDR2 SQIVND (reference sequence). The germline V and J ends were trimmed by 6 bases and 3 bases, with 12 bases remaining between them. The CDR3 contains 13 residues. The CDR3 sequence: CASSRDTRYEQYF. CDR3 in DNA: TGTGCCAGTAGCAGGGACACCCGCTACGAGCAGTACTTC. The full variable domain, completed using reference TRBV19 and TRBJ2-7, is DGGITQSPKYLFRKEGQNVTLSCEQNLNHDAMYWYRQDPGQGLRLIYYSQIVNDFQKGDIAEGYSVSREKKESFPLTVTSAQKNPTAFYLCASSRDTRYEQYFGPGTRLTVT.

This clone showed up just once. The rearrangement uses TRBV27 and TRBJ2-1, with D possibly being TRBD2 (5 bases). Germline assignment: CDR1 MNHEY and CDR2 SMNVEV (reference sequence). V lost 8 bases, J lost 7 bases, and 9 bases lay in between. The CDR3 totals 11 residues. In DNA, the CDR3 is TGTGCCAGCGTCCGGGGTAATGAGCAGTTCTTC. Amino acids: CASVRGNEQFF.

This clone appeared a few times. This chain connects TRBV5-4 to TRBJ2-3; tentatively, D is TRBD2 (7 bases). The V gene's germline CDR1 is SGHNT and CDR2 YYREEE (reference sequence). CDR3 length: 16 residues. V lost 1 base to trimming and J lost 2 bases, with 14 bases between them. The CDR3: CASSLSRGANTDTQYF. CDR3 sequence (DNA): TGTGCCAGCAGCTTGTCACGGGGGGCTAACACAGATACGCAGTATTTT.

The rearrangement joins TRBV3-1 (or the pseudogene TRBV3-2) to TRBJ2-6; D perhaps matches TRBD2 (6 bases). V lost 4 bases and J lost 1, with 8 bases in between. This CDR3 is built from 15 residues. Germline V lookup: CDR1 LGHDT, CDR2 YNNKEL (reference sequence). The CDR3 region has the DNA TGTGCCAGCAGCCGGAGGGCGTCTGGGGCCAACGTCCTGACTTTC. This sequence encodes CASSRRASGANVLTF.

The chain carries TRBV15 and TRBJ1-1, with D perhaps TRBD1 (6 bases). This CDR3 is built from 15 residues. Between the trimmed V and J ends, which lost 1 base and 1 base, there was a span of 10 bases. Germline CDR1 is LNHNV and CDR2 is YYDKDF (reference sequence). CDR3 sequence (DNA): TGTGCCACCAGCAGAGCAGGGGAGAGGAACACTGAAGCTTTCTTT. Residues: CATSRAGERNTEAFF.

The chain links TRBV7-7 to TRBJ2-5; weak D call: TRBD2 (6 bases). Germline CDR1 is SSHAT and CDR2 is FNYEAQ (reference sequence). The CDR3 totals 15 residues. The V end was cut by 5 bases, the J end by 5 bases, with 18 bases between. The CDR3 protein is CASSPVRGLRETQYF. In nucleotides, the CDR3 is TGTGCCAGCAGCCCGGTTCGGGGGTTGAGGGAGACCCAGTACTTC.

The CDR3 bases are TGTGCCCAGGCGGCAGGGGGCAGTGGGGCCAACGTCCTGACTTTC. It codes for CAQAAGGSGANVLTF. The chain combines TRBV2 with TRBJ2-6, with 8 bases identical to TRBD1. Trimming cost V 11 bases and J 3 bases; bases outside gene matches: 9. This CDR3 is 15 amino acids long. CDR1 and CDR2 (germline): SNHLY, FYNNEI.

The V gene is TRBV7-8, the J gene TRBJ2-5, with TRBD2 as a possible D gene (6 bases). Germline CDR1 and CDR2: SGHVS and FQNEAQ. V was shortened by 0 bases and J by 5 bases, with 7 bases between the two germline ends. The CDR3 spans 13 residues. The CDR3, as DNA: TGTGCCAGCAGCTTAGCTCGGGGGGAGACCCAGTACTTC. The encoded protein is CASSLARGETQYF.

This clone was found once. This chain links TRBV6-5 with TRBJ1-2; possibly TRBD1 for D (5 bases). The CDR3 has 15 amino acids. The germline V gene has CDR1 MNHEY and CDR2 SVGAGI. Trimming removed 2 bases at V and 4 bases at J, with 14 bases between. The DNA of the CDR3 is TGTGCCAGCAGTTACAGGGCAACCGGGGGCTATGGCTACACCTTC. This codes for CASSYRATGGYGYTF.

J is TRBJ2-7 and V is TRBV23-1, with D perhaps matching TRBD1 (6 bases). TRBV23-1 belongs to the ORF category, with a function that is uncertain. The CDR3 runs 23 residues. V was trimmed by 4 bases and J by 0 bases, leaving 37 bases between them. This CDR3 is CASSPASRPPGDRGDKGSYEQYF. The CDR3, as DNA: TGCGCCAGCAGTCCCGCCAGCCGACCCCCGGGCGATAGAGGGGACAAGGGCTCCTACGAGCAGTACTTC.

The chain couples TRBV27 to TRBJ1-5; tentative D call: TRBD1 (6 bases). The germline V and J ends were trimmed by 2 bases and 7 bases, with 15 bases remaining between them. The V gene's germline CDR1 is MNHEY and CDR2 SMNVEV (reference sequence). There are 15 residues in the CDR3. The CDR3 loop is CASSLIQGPGQPQHF. CDR3 nucleotides: TGTGCCAGCAGTTTAATTCAGGGGCCGGGGCAGCCCCAGCATTTT.

The chain employs TRBV11-2 and TRBJ1-6; 9 bases agree with TRBD1. J gave up 10 bases and V 7 bases, and 8 bases lay outside the gene matches. The CDR3 runs to 14 residues. Germline CDR1 is SGHAT and CDR2 is FQNNGV. Written as DNA, the CDR3 is TGTGCCAGCACCCCGGGACAGGGAGGATCACCCCTCCACTTT. It yields the protein CASTPGQGGSPLHF.

V gene TRBV14 combines with J gene TRBJ2-3; TRBD1 matches 8 bases. CDR1 is SGHDN and CDR2 is FVKESK in the germline V gene. The CDR3 is made up of 17 amino acids. J gave up 0 bases and V 4 bases, and 9 bases lay outside the gene matches. The CDR3 protein is CASSPTQGAPSTDTQYF. As DNA, the CDR3 is TGTGCCAGCAGCCCAACCCAGGGGGCCCCTAGCACAGATACGCAGTATTTT.

This sequence joins TRBV24-1 and TRBJ2-5; 10 bases are shared with TRBD1. The CDR3 is 16 amino acids. The V and J ends lost 4 bases and 1 base, in that order; junction bases with no gene match: 5. Looked up from germline, CDR1 is KGHDR and CDR2 is SFDVKD. CDR3 bases: TGTGCCACCAGTGAGGGGACAGGGGCGTTCCAAGAGACCCAGTACTTC. The encoded protein is CATSEGTGAFQETQYF.